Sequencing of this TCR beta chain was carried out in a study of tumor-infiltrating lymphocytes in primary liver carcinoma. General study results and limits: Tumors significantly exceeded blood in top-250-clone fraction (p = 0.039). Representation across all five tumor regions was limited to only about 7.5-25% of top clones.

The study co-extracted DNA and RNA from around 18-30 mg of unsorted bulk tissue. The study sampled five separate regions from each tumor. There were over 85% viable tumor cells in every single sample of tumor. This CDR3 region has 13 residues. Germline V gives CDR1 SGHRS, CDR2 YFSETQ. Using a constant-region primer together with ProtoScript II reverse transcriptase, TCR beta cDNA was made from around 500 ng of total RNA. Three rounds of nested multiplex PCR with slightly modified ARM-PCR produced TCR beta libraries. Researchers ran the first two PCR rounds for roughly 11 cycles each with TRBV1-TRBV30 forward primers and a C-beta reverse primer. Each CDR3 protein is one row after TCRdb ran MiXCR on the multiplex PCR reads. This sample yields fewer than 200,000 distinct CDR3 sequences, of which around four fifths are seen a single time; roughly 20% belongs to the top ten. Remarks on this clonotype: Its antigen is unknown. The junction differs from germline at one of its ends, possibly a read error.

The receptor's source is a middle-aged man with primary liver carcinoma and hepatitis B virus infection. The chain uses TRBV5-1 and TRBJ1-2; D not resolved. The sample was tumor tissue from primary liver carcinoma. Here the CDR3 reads CASRLLSDYGYTF. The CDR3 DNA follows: TGCGCCAGCAGATTGCTGTCGGATTATGGTTACACCTTC. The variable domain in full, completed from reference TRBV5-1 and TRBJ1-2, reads KAGVTQTPRYLIKTRGQQVTLSCSPISGHRSVSWYQQTPGQGLQFLFEYFSETQRNKGNFPGRFSGRQFSNSRSEMNVSTLELGDSALYLCASRLLSDYGYTFGSGTRLTVV.